This TCR beta chain came from a study of blood T cell repertoires in COVID-19. Whole-study context: Donors in the United States, Italy and Spain gave samples during acute or convalescent COVID-19. T cells, B-cell-depleted T cells, or PBMCs provided the cDNA or gDNA that served as material.

Clones were sequenced by immunoSEQ multiplex PCR, and TCRdb holds only the in-frame ones, with some missing. The profile shows about 260,000 clones, 88% of them singletons. V dropped 6 bases and J dropped 2 bases, with 14 bases sitting between them. The germline gives CDR1 MNHEY, CDR2 SMNVEV (reference sequence). There are 15 residues in the CDR3. This chain links TRBV27 with TRBJ2-1; D is uncertain. Sequencing was performed on peripheral blood. The clonotype originates from a man in his sixties who had recovered from COVID-19. The CDR3 spells CASSTEAVAYNEQFF. The CDR3 DNA is TGTGCCAGCAGCACTGAGGCAGTTGCCTACAATGAGCAGTTCTTC.